One sample yielded the 25 T cell receptor beta chains listed below, sequenced in a study of blood T cell repertoires in COVID-19. The protocol was immunoSEQ multiplex PCR, while the TCRdb copy is restricted to in-frame clones and leaves out a portion. The repertoire holds about 52,000 clones, with roughly 89% as singletons. The sequencing sample was made of peripheral blood. The receptors here all came from a man aged 80 or over with active or convalescent COVID-19.

V and J are TRBV7-2 and TRBJ1-1, with D perhaps TRBD1 (5 bases). V was trimmed by 3 bases and J by 1 base, leaving 12 bases between them. Germline values: CDR1 SGHTA, CDR2 FQGNSA. The CDR3 is made up of 15 amino acids. DNA for the CDR3: TGTGCCAGCAGCTTCTCAGGGATGGGGAACACTGAAGCTTTCTTT. It yields the protein CASSFSGMGNTEAFF.

This clone showed up just once. The chain is built from TRBV5-1 and TRBJ2-5; D unclear. Trimming took 4 bases from V and 4 from J, leaving 14 bases between them. Per the germline V gene, CDR1 is SGHRS and CDR2 is YFSETQ. The CDR3 is 14 residues long. CDR3 in DNA: TGCGCCAGCAGCGCCGACTGGATAGGAGAGACCCAGTACTTC. It yields the protein CASSADWIGETQYF.

In this sample, this clone turned up once. The rearrangement uses TRBV28 and TRBJ2-3, with TRBD1 identical over 9 bases. V dropped 6 bases and J dropped 0; count of bases not matched to a gene: 7. This CDR3 contains 16 residues. The germline CDR1 and CDR2 sequences are MDHEN and SYDVKM. DNA for the CDR3: TGTGCCAGCAGCTACCGGACAGGGGCTAGCACAGATACGCAGTATTTT. Translating gives CASSYRTGASTDTQYF. Filled out from reference TRBV28 and TRBJ2-3, the complete variable domain reads DVKVTQSSRYLVKRTGEKVFLECVQDMDHENMFWYRQDPGLGLRLIYFSYDVKMKEKGDIPEGYSVSREKKERFSLILESASTNQTSMYLCASSYRTGASTDTQYFGPGTRLTVL.

The rearrangement uses TRBV7-2 and TRBJ1-5; the match to TRBD1 covers 7 bases. The J segment lost 3 bases and the V segment lost 5 bases, leaving 7 bases of the junction unmatched. Germline V lookup: CDR1 SGHTA, CDR2 FQGNSA. This CDR3 has 15 residues. CDR3 region: CASSPGTEANQPQHF. CDR3 bases: TGTGCCAGCAGCCCCGGGACAGAAGCCAATCAGCCCCAGCATTTT.

This clone showed up just a few times. This chain connects TRBV13 to TRBJ2-4; TRBD1 matches at 10 bases. Trimming removed 4 bases from V and 1 base from J; junction bases left unmatched: 16. Germline V gene sequence: CDR1 PRHDT, CDR2 FYEKMQ (reference sequence). The CDR3 sequence is 20 residues long. In DNA, the CDR3 is TGTGCCAGCAGCTCCAAGACGGGGACAGGGGTATTGGGGGCCAAAAACATTCAGTACTTC. Its translation: CASSSKTGTGVLGAKNIQYF.

The genes are TRBV6-5 and TRBJ2-7; 8 bases map to TRBD2. The germline CDR1 and CDR2 sequences are MNHEY and SVGAGI. The CDR3 contains 15 residues. V lost 6 bases and J lost 0; bases outside the gene matches: 7. CDR3 DNA sequence: TGTGCCAGCAGAGACACTAGCGGTCACTCCTACGAGCAGTACTTC. Translation: CASRDTSGHSYEQYF.

This clone has a handful of counts. The chain combines TRBV2 with TRBJ1-4; tentative D call: TRBD1 (6 bases). The V gene's germline CDR1 is SNHLY and CDR2 FYNNEI. Deletions cut 3 bases from V and 9 bases from J, with 14 bases between. This CDR3 region has 14 residues. This CDR3 is CASSEGGAGKKLFF. The DNA of the CDR3 is TGTGCCAGCAGTGAGGGGGGGGCTGGCAAAAAACTGTTTTTT.

V gene TRBV10-1 combines with J gene TRBJ1-1; 9 bases match TRBD1. Germline lookup yields CDR1 WNHNN and CDR2 SYGVQD (reference sequence). J gave up 6 bases and V 2 bases, and 7 bases lay outside the gene matches. This CDR3 has 15 amino acids. The CDR3 reads CASSETGGIGSEAFF. The CDR3 nucleotides read TGCGCCAGCAGTGAGACAGGGGGCATCGGCTCTGAAGCTTTCTTT.

The chain has TRBV5-1 and TRBJ2-3; 9 bases align to TRBD1. The CDR3 is 16 amino acids. The ends lost 4 bases at V and 6 bases at J; junction bases unmatched: 12. Germline loops: CDR1 SGHRS, CDR2 YFSETQ. DNA of the CDR3: TGCGCCAGCAGCCCCTCAACAGGGGGCGAGAGGGATACGCAGTATTTT. As protein: CASSPSTGGERDTQYF.

The chain employs TRBV5-6 and TRBJ2-7; TRBD1 matches at 9 bases. The junction had 8 bases not matched to a gene; V was cut back by 3 bases and J by 13 bases. CDR1 and CDR2 (germline): SGHDT, YYEEEE. The length of the CDR3 is 12 residues. CDR3 sequence (DNA): TGTGCCAGCAGCTCTCGGGACAGGGTGAAATACTTC. Protein sequence: CASSSRDRVKYF.

The chain has TRBV7-6 and TRBJ2-7; possibly TRBD1 for D (5 bases). Per the germline V gene, CDR1 is SGHVS and CDR2 is FNYEAQ. The CDR3 consists of 15 residues. The V gene lost 1 base and the J gene lost 5 bases, with 15 bases spanning the gap. CDR3 region: CASSLESQGYDEQYF. In DNA form, the CDR3 reads TGTGCCAGCAGCTTAGAGTCCCAGGGCTACGACGAGCAGTACTTC.

J is TRBJ1-1 and V is TRBV9; no clear D gene. CDR1 is SGDLS and CDR2 is YYNGEE in the germline V gene. The V end lost 5 bases, the J end lost 2 bases, and 16 bases lay between the germline ends. CDR3 length: 15 amino acids. In DNA form, the CDR3 reads TGTGCCAGCAGTGAGGGCGGCGGACTAAACACTGAAGCTTTCTTT. It translates to CASSEGGGLNTEAFF.

The V and J genes are TRBV10-3 and TRBJ2-3, with D perhaps matching TRBD1 (6 bases). CDR1 and CDR2 from the germline V gene are ENHRY and SYGVKD. Trimming left V 2 bases short and J 0 bases short, with 6 bases between. This CDR3 contains 14 residues. DNA for the CDR3: TGTGCCATCAGTGAGGGACAGAGCACAGATACGCAGTATTTT. Translated: CAISEGQSTDTQYF.

In regard to this clone: Germline is not matched at one junction end, which may reflect a read error. The J gene is TRBJ2-2, the V gene TRBV4-1, with 7 positions matching TRBD2. The germline gives CDR1 MGHRA, CDR2 YSYEKL. The CDR3 has 17 amino acids. The CDR3 here is CASRQGVLAVNTGELFF. For the CDR3, the DNA is TGCGCCAGCAGGCAAGGAGTGCTAGCGGTGAACACCGGGGAGCTGTTTTTT.

Written as DNA, the CDR3 is TGTGCCAGCAGCTTAGAGCCAGGGGGTAGCGATGGCTACACCTTC. It is translated as CASSLEPGGSDGYTF. The rearrangement uses TRBV7-9 and TRBJ1-2; TRBD1 aligns across 7 bases. This CDR3 region has 15 residues. J gave up 6 bases and V 1 base, and 8 bases lay outside the gene matches. Per the germline V gene, CDR1 is SEHNR and CDR2 is FQNEAQ (reference sequence).

The table lists this clone with a count of one. The V gene is TRBV7-9, the J gene TRBJ2-3; 15 bases are a match to TRBD2. V dropped 4 bases and J dropped 7; count of bases not matched to a gene: 6. The CDR3 loop spans 16 amino acids. Germline CDR1 SEHNR, CDR2 FQNEAQ (reference sequence). CDR3 loop: CASSSWTSGGGYTQYF. The CDR3 region has the DNA TGTGCCAGCAGCTCGTGGACTAGCGGGGGGGGATATACGCAGTATTTT.

This chain uses TRBV30 with TRBJ1-1, with a possible D match to TRBD1 (6 bases). Germline values: CDR1 GTSNPN, CDR2 SVGIG (reference sequence). There are 14 residues in the CDR3. V was pared by 7 bases and J by 1 base, with 16 bases between. CDR3 in amino acids: CASTGLQGNTEAFF. The CDR3 DNA reads as TGTGCCTCGACCGGGCTACAGGGGAACACTGAAGCTTTCTTT.

The chain carries TRBV2 and TRBJ1-3, with TRBD1 matching 8 bases. The V and J ends lost 6 bases and 2 bases, in that order; junction bases with no gene match: 3. Germline lookup yields CDR1 SNHLY and CDR2 FYNNEI. The CDR3 totals 14 residues. The DNA of the CDR3 is TGTGCCAGCAGCGCGGGACAGGCTGGAAACACCATATATTTT. It codes for CASSAGQAGNTIYF.

This clone has more than one count but fewer than ten. The rearrangement uses TRBV7-9 and TRBJ1-1; the D gene is possibly TRBD1 (6 bases). The length of the CDR3 is 15 residues. CDR1 and CDR2 (germline): SEHNR, FQNEAQ (reference sequence). V lost 5 bases and J 0 bases, leaving 13 bases between the germline ends. CDR3 sequence: CASSDRGTLNTEAFF. In DNA, the CDR3 is TGTGCCAGCAGCGATAGGGGGACACTGAACACTGAAGCTTTCTTT. Full variable domain (remainder filled in from reference TRBV7-9 and TRBJ1-1): DTGVSQNPRHKITKRGQNVTFRCDPISEHNRLYWYRQTLGQGPEFLTYFQNEAQLEKSRLLSDRFSAERPKGSFSTLEIQRTEQGDSAMYLCASSDRGTLNTEAFFGQGTRLTVV.

This clone was observed once. The rearrangement uses TRBV7-2 and TRBJ2-7; 7 bases match TRBD1. The germline gives CDR1 SGHTA, CDR2 FQGNSA. V lost 7 bases, J lost 7 bases, and 10 bases stayed unmatched. The CDR3 covers 13 residues. The CDR3 DNA reads as TGTGCCAGCAACCCAGGGGGTAAGCGGGAGCAGTACTTC. Amino acid sequence: CASNPGGKREQYF.

The chain combines TRBV28 with TRBJ1-4, with D unclear. V was clipped by 7 bases and J by 4 bases, with 7 bases between them. This CDR3 has 12 amino acids. CDR1 MDHEN and CDR2 SYDVKM come from the germline V gene. CDR3 DNA: TGTGCCAGCAACAGCAATAATGAAAAACTGTTTTTT. It translates to CASNSNNEKLFF.

The gene calls are TRBV6-2 or TRBV6-3 and TRBJ1-5, with D perhaps matching TRBD1 (6 bases). This CDR3 has 13 residues. Per the germline V gene, CDR1 is MNHEY and CDR2 is SVGEGT. V lost 4 bases and J lost 7, with 11 bases in between. The CDR3 is CASSLGARQPQHF. As DNA, the CDR3 is TGTGCCAGCAGTTTGGGGGCAAGACAGCCCCAGCATTTT.

This clone came up a few times. The rearrangement links TRBV10-2 to TRBJ1-2; D uncertain. The CDR3 has 13 amino acids. Germline-derived CDR1 and CDR2 are WSHSY and SAAADI. Deletions cut 8 bases from V and 4 bases from J, with 14 bases between. The CDR3 DNA sequence: TGCGCCAGCGGGGAGACTTCCTCCTATGGCTACACCTTC. Translating it yields CASGETSSYGYTF.

This chain links TRBV4-2 with TRBJ2-7; the match to TRBD2 covers 10 bases. The CDR3 contains 15 residues. Germline CDR1 LGHNA, CDR2 YNFKEQ. The V and J ends lost 4 bases and 6 bases, in that order; junction bases with no gene match: 9. The CDR3, as DNA: TGTGCCAGCAGCCCGACCGCGGGACTAGCGTCCGAGCAGTACTTC. Translation: CASSPTAGLASEQYF.

V and J are TRBV5-4 and TRBJ2-7; 9 nucleotides match TRBD1. Looked up from germline, CDR1 is SGHNT and CDR2 is YYREEE (reference sequence). J was trimmed by 4 bases and V by 3 bases; bases with no gene match: 8. CDR3 size: 15 residues. CDR3 sequence reads: CASSSRTGEFYEQYF. The DNA for the CDR3 is TGTGCCAGCAGCTCCCGGACAGGGGAATTTTACGAGCAGTACTTC.